Below are 20 T cell receptor beta chains sequenced from a single sample in a study of T cell responses to AZD1222 COVID-19 vaccine. Repertoires were generated with immunoSEQ multiplex PCR, while TCRdb's copy carries only in-frame clones and drops some. This sample has some 99,000 clones, with about 90% found just once. Material: peripheral blood, obtained on day 0 of AZD1222 vaccination. The receptors here all came from an adult in good health.

V gene TRBV5-1 combines with J gene TRBJ2-4, with 16 bases that match TRBD2. The CDR3 runs to 19 residues. Trimming cost V 4 bases and J 0 bases; bases outside gene matches: 7. CDR1 is SGHRS, CDR2 YFSETQ, per germline. The chain's CDR3 is CASSSGTSGGVVAKNIQYF. For the CDR3, the DNA is TGCGCCAGCAGCAGCGGGACTAGCGGGGGGGTAGTAGCCAAAAACATTCAGTACTTC. Variable domain in full (rest from reference TRBV5-1 and TRBJ2-4): KAGVTQTPRYLIKTRGQQVTLSCSPISGHRSVSWYQQTPGQGLQFLFEYFSETQRNKGNFPGRFSGRQFSNSRSEMNVSTLELGDSALYLCASSSGTSGGVVAKNIQYFGAGTRLSVL.

This chain uses TRBV6-5 with TRBJ1-4; the match to TRBD1 covers 10 bases. Germline-derived CDR1 and CDR2 are MNHEY and SVGAGI. V lost 5 bases to trimming and J lost 8 bases; unmatched junction nucleotides: 5. The CDR3 loop spans 14 amino acids. The CDR3 region has the DNA TGTGCCAGCAGTATTGGACAGGGGGTGGAAAAACTGTTTTTT. It translates to CASSIGQGVEKLFF.

This clone was seen only once. The chain carries TRBV14 and TRBJ1-1; TRBD1 might be the D (6 bases). V was clipped by 4 bases and J by 1 base, with 10 bases between them. Germline V gene sequence: CDR1 SGHDN, CDR2 FVKESK. The CDR3 contains 14 residues. DNA for the CDR3: TGTGCCAGCAGCCCGGACAGACGGAACACTGAAGCTTTCTTT. Residues: CASSPDRRNTEAFF.

The genes are TRBV3-1 (or the pseudogene TRBV3-2) and TRBJ1-4; 10 bases line up with TRBD1. The V segment lost 2 bases and the J segment 8 bases; nucleotides outside the gene matches: 11. This CDR3 comprises 17 residues. CDR1 LGHDT and CDR2 YNNKEL come from the germline V gene (reference sequence). CDR3 residues: CASSQYELGQGYEKLFF. As DNA, the CDR3 is TGTGCCAGCAGCCAATACGAGCTGGGACAGGGGTACGAAAAACTGTTTTTT.

The chain links TRBV19 to TRBJ1-6; D is possibly TRBD1 (5 bases). The germline CDR1 and CDR2 sequences are LNHDA and SQIVND (reference sequence). The V and J ends lost 5 bases and 1 base respectively, with 24 bases between them. The CDR3 runs to 20 residues. The CDR3 region is CASSAPGRGVVESYNSPLHF. Here the CDR3 DNA reads TGTGCCAGTAGTGCACCGGGACGAGGGGTGGTTGAGTCCTATAATTCACCCCTCCACTTT.

The rearrangement uses TRBV2 and TRBJ1-2; D uncertain. CDR1 and CDR2 from the germline V gene are SNHLY and FYNNEI. V shed 4 bases and J shed 0 bases, with 9 bases lying between them. This CDR3 comprises 14 residues. This CDR3 is CASSVRAANYGYTF. CDR3 bases: TGTGCCAGCAGTGTAAGGGCCGCTAACTATGGCTACACCTTC.

The chain links TRBV6-5 to TRBJ1-2; D might be TRBD1 (6 bases). Germline V CDR1 and CDR2: MNHEY, SVGAGI. V shed 4 bases and J shed 12 bases, with 15 bases lying between them. The CDR3 covers 12 residues. The CDR3 is CASSSSGTSDTF. The CDR3, as DNA: TGTGCCAGCAGTTCTTCCGGGACATCGGACACCTTC.

The J gene is TRBJ1-1, the V gene TRBV5-4, with D hard to call. Trimming took 4 bases from V and 1 from J, leaving 8 bases between them. This CDR3 has 13 residues. CDR1 is SGHNT and CDR2 is YYREEE in the germline V gene (reference sequence). The CDR3 region is CASSPGSNTEAFF. Written as DNA, the CDR3 is TGTGCCAGCAGCCCCGGATCGAACACTGAAGCTTTCTTT.

The chain carries TRBV19 and TRBJ1-2, with a tentative D call TRBD1 (5 bases). Germline V gene sequence: CDR1 LNHDA, CDR2 SQIVND (reference sequence). CDR3 length: 15 residues. V was clipped by 9 bases and J by 3 bases, with 20 bases between them. CDR3 nucleotides: TGTGCCAGCAGCCAAGGGACTGCCTTAGACTATGGCTACACCTTC. Protein sequence: CASSQGTALDYGYTF.

This clone was counted once. This sequence joins TRBV19 and TRBJ1-4; a weak D match, TRBD1 (5 bases). Germline CDR1 and CDR2: LNHDA and SQIVND (reference sequence). This CDR3 region has 12 residues. The ends were cut back, 9 bases at V and 6 bases at J, with 11 bases in the middle. The chain's CDR3 is CARGQGDEKLFF. The CDR3 DNA is TGTGCCAGGGGTCAAGGGGATGAAAAACTGTTTTTT.

The chain recombines TRBV3-1 (or the pseudogene TRBV3-2) with TRBJ1-2, with D possibly TRBD1 on 5 matching bases. V lost 1 base and J 5 bases, leaving 20 bases between the germline ends. Germline V gene sequence: CDR1 LGHDT, CDR2 YNNKEL (reference sequence). The CDR3 has 17 residues. In DNA form, the CDR3 reads TGTGCCAGCAGCCAAGGGAGGTGGCAGGGTGTATTGTATGGCTACACCTTC. Its translation is CASSQGRWQGVLYGYTF.

V usage is TRBV6-2 or TRBV6-3 and J usage is TRBJ2-1; tentatively, D is TRBD1 or TRBD2 (5 bases each). The ends were cut back, 8 bases at V and 6 bases at J, with 11 bases in the middle. CDR1 is MNHEY and CDR2 is SVGEGT in the germline V gene. The CDR3 has 12 amino acids. CDR3 in amino acids: CASGWGFNEQFF. CDR3 DNA: TGTGCCAGCGGTTGGGGGTTCAATGAGCAGTTCTTC.

The rearrangement uses TRBV7-9 and TRBJ1-3; 7 nucleotides line up with TRBD1. Germline loops: CDR1 SEHNR, CDR2 FQNEAQ (reference sequence). The V gene end was trimmed by 0 bases and the J gene end by 4 bases; junction bases not matched to a gene: 3. There are 15 residues in the CDR3. The CDR3 nucleotides read TGTGCCAGCAGCTTAGCAGGGGGCGAAGGAAACACCATATATTTT. It encodes CASSLAGGEGNTIYF.

V gene TRBV5-1 combines with J gene TRBJ1-6, with D possibly matching TRBD1 (5 bases). Trimming left V 1 base short and J 7 bases short, with 9 bases between. The V gene's germline CDR1 is SGHRS and CDR2 YFSETQ. CDR3 length equals 14 residues. DNA for the CDR3: TGCGCCAGCAGCTTGCTGCAGGGAAATTCACCCCTCCACTTT. It encodes CASSLLQGNSPLHF.

The V and J genes are TRBV15 and TRBJ2-5; perhaps D is TRBD1 or TRBD2 (6 bases each). Germline CDR1 and CDR2: LNHNV and YYDKDF (reference sequence). Trimming shortened V by 6 bases and J by 1 base, and 30 bases separated the two germline ends. CDR3 length: 20 amino acids. This CDR3 is CATRRGVPIKAPKTQETQYF. The CDR3 bases are TGTGCCACCAGGAGGGGGGTACCGATTAAGGCCCCGAAGACCCAAGAGACCCAGTACTTC.

In DNA, the CDR3 is TGTGCCACCACCCTTAGCGGAGATGATGGCTACACCTTC. Protein: CATTLSGDDGYTF. V usage is TRBV24-1 and J usage is TRBJ1-2; no clear D gene. CDR3 length equals 13 residues. CDR1 KGHDR and CDR2 SFDVKD come from the germline V gene. V lost 8 bases, J lost 6 bases, and 15 bases lay in between.

V and J are TRBV9 and TRBJ1-2; unclear D gene. V dropped 0 bases and J dropped 0 bases, with 12 bases sitting between them. CDR3 length equals 16 residues. CDR1 is SGDLS and CDR2 is YYNGEE in the germline V gene. In DNA form, the CDR3 reads TGTGCCAGCAGCGTAGGCAGTCCTTTAGCTAACTATGGCTACACCTTC. Translation: CASSVGSPLANYGYTF.

The CDR3 nucleotides are TGTGCCAGCAGTTACTCACGATCCCCTCCCGGGACGAATTACACCTTC. It specifies CASSYSRSPPGTNYTF. V gene TRBV6-5 combines with J gene TRBJ1-2; TRBD1 is a possible D gene (5 bases). Trimming took 0 bases from V and 11 from J, leaving 22 bases between them. The germline V gene has CDR1 MNHEY and CDR2 SVGAGI. The CDR3 is 16 amino acids.

The J gene is TRBJ1-5, the V gene TRBV19; D is ambiguous. CDR3 size: 13 residues. Trimming pared 5 bases from V and 6 bases from J, leaving 11 bases between. CDR1 is LNHDA and CDR2 is SQIVND in the germline V gene (reference sequence). In nucleotides, the CDR3 is TGTGCCAGTAGTTCAGGCTGGAGTCAGCCCCAGCATTTT. It translates to CASSSGWSQPQHF.

This sequence joins TRBV5-1 and TRBJ1-1; possible D gene TRBD1, 6 bases. Germline V CDR1 and CDR2: SGHRS, YFSETQ. The V gene lost 3 bases and the J gene lost 5 bases, with 14 bases spanning the gap. The CDR3 contains 14 residues. CDR3 residues: CASSSQGVSTEAFF. The CDR3 DNA follows: TGCGCCAGCAGCTCACAGGGTGTGAGTACTGAAGCTTTCTTT.